This T cell receptor beta chain was found in a study of identical twins. Per the germline V gene, CDR1 is SEHNR and CDR2 is FQNEAQ (reference sequence). The CDR3 has 15 residues. Trimming removed 1 base at V and 1 base at J, with 10 bases between. Study-wide results and caveats: For monozygotic twins, models underestimated out-of-frame TCR alpha sharing.

A single record per CDR3 protein comes from TCRdb applying MiXCR to the 5' RACE reads. The sample carries hundreds of thousands of distinct CDR3 sequences, more than 9% recorded once. Regarding this clonotype: Its specificity is not known.

These data also featured in a second study, about yellow fever vaccine responses in identical twins.

V usage is TRBV7-9 and J usage is TRBJ2-5; D is uncertain. The clonotype originates from a woman younger than 35 in good health. Sequencing was performed on PBMCs. CDR3 sequence (DNA): TGTGCCAGCAGCTTAGACCTAGACATCCAAGAGACCCAGTACTTC. Translation: CASSLDLDIQETQYF.